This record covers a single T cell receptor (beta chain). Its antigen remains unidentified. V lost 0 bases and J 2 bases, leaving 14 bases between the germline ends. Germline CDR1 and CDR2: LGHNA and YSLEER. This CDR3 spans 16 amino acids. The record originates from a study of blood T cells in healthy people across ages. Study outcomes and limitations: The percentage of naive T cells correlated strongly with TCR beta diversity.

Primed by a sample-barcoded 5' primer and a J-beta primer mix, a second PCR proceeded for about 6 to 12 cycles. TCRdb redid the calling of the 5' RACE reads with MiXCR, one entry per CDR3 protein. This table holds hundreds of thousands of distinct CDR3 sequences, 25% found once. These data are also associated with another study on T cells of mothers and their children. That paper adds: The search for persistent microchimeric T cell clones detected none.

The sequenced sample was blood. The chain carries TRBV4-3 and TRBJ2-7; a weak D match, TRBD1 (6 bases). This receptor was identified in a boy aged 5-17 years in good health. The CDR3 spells CASSQDWDTLTYEQYF. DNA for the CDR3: TGCGCCAGCAGCCAAGATTGGGACACCTTAACCTACGAGCAGTACTTC.